This T cell receptor (beta chain) was recorded in a study of OX40 agonist ivuxolimab in advanced cancers. Study details: Ivuxolimab was administered intravenously to patients at 0.01 to 10 mg/kg every 2 weeks. Cohort: 65% to 90% men, mean age approximately 64, aged about 23 to 79.

V lost 7 bases, J lost 0 bases, and 12 bases lay in between. CDR3 size: 15 residues. Germline V CDR1 and CDR2: LNHDA, SQIVND (reference sequence). Libraries were prepared by immunoSEQ multiplex PCR; TCRdb keeps only in-frame clonotypes and omits some of them. The sample lists 75,000 to 90,000 clones, around 90% occurring once. Autoimmune disease history or systemic immunosuppression was exclusionary. Baseline was the first blood sampling point, followed by cycle 4 day 1 and cycle 7 day 1. The TCR originated in an adult with an advanced solid tumor such as melanoma, head and neck, liver or kidney cancer. The chain links TRBV19 to TRBJ2-2, with D hard to call. Specimen: CD4+ or CD8+ T cells sorted from blood, collected in a trial of the OX40 agonist ivuxolimab. CDR3 DNA sequence: TGTGCCAGTACCCGATTGGGCCCGAACACCGGGGAGCTGTTTTTT. Translating it yields CASTRLGPNTGELFF.